This T cell receptor beta chain originates from a study of beta chain features in type 1 diabetes. Expressed TCRB transcripts were sequenced because the isolated RNA had all been reverse transcribed beforehand. The method was immunoSEQ multiplex PCR; TCRdb's version includes in-frame clones alone and lacks a portion of them. The table shows hundreds of thousands of clones, with less than 15% occurring only once. This clone was picked up a small number of times. Sequenced: central memory CD4+ T cells from blood. This receptor was identified in a man between 25 and 39 years old in good health.

The CDR3 loop reads CASSQGTEKLFF. For the CDR3, the DNA is TGCGCCAGCAGCCAAGGGACGGAAAAACTGTTTTTT. V and J are TRBV4-1 and TRBJ1-4; D not certain. The CDR3 contains 12 residues. The V gene's germline CDR1 is MGHRA and CDR2 YSYEKL. With 1 base removed from V and 8 bases from J, the gap between germline ends came to 5 bases.